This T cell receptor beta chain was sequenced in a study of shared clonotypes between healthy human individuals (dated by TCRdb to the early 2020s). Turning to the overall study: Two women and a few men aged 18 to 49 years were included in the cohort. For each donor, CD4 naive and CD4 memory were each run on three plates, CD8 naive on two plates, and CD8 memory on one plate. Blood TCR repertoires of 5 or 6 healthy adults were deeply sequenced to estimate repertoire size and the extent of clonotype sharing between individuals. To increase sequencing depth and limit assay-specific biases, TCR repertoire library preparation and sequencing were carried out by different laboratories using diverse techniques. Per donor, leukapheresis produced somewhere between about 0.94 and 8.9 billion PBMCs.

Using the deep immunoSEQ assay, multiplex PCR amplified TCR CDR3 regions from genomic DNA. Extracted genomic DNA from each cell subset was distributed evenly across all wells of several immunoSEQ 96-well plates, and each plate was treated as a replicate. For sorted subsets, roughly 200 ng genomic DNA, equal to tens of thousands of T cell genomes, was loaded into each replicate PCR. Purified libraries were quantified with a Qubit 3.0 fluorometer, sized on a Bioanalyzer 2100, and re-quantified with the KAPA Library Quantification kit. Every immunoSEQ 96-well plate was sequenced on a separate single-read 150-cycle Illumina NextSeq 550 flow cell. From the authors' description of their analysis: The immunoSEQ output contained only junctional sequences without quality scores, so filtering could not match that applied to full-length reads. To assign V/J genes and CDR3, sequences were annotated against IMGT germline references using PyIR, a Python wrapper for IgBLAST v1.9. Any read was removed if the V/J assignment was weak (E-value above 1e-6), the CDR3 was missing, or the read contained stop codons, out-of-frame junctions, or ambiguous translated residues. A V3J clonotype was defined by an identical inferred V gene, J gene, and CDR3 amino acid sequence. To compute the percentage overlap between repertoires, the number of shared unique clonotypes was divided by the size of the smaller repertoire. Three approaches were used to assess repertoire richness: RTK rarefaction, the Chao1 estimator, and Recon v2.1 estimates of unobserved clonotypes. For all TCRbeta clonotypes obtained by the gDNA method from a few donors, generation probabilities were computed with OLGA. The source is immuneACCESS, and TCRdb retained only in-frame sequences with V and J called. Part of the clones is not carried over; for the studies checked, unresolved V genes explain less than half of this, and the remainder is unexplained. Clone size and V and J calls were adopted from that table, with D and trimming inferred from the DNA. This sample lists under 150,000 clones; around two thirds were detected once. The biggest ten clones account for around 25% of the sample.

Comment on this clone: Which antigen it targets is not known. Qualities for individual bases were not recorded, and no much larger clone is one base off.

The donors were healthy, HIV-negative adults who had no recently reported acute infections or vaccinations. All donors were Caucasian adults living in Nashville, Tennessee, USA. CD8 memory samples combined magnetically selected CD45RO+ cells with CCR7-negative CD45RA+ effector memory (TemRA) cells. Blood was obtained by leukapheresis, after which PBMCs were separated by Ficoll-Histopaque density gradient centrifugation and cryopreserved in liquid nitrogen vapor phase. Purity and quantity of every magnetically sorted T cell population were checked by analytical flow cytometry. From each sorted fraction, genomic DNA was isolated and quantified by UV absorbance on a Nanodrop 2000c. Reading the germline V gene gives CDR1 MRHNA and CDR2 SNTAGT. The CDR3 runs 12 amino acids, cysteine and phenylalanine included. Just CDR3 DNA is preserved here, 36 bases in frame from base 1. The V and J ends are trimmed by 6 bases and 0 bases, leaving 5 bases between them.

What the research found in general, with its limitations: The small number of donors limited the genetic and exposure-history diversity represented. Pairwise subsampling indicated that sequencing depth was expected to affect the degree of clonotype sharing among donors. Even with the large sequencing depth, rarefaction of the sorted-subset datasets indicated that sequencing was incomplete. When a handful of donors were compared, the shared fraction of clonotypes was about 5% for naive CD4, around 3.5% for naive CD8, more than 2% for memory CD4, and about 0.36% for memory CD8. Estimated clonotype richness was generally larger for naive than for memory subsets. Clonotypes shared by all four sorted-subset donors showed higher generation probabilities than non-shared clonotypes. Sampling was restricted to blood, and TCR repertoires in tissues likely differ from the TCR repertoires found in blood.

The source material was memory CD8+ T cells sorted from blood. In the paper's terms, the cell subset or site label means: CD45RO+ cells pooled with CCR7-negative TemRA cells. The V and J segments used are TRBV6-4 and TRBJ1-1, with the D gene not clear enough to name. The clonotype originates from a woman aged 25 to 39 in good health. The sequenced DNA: TGTGCCAGCAGGACAATGAACACTGAAGCTTTCTTT. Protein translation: CASRTMNTEAFF.